Below are 7 T cell receptor beta chains sequenced from a single sample in a study of CD8 T cells in Susac syndrome. Random hexamers were used to reverse transcribe the RNA input (about 0.45 to 1 ug). TCRdb re-analysed the immunoSEQ multiplex PCR reads in MiXCR, keeping a single row per CDR3 protein. The repertoire holds 45,000 or so distinct CDR3 sequences, with under 95% as singletons. Sequencing was performed on CD8+ T cells from PBMCs. Receptors originate from a human donor in good health.

The chain uses TRBV3-1 and TRBJ2-1, with a weak D call TRBD2 (5 bases). The germline gives CDR1 LGHDT, CDR2 YNNKEL (reference sequence). The CDR3 covers 16 residues. V was clipped by 1 base and J by 6 bases, with 16 bases between them. The CDR3 DNA sequence: TGTGCCAGCAGCCAAGCCGGTGAGGGAGCGAGCAATGAGCAGTTCTTC. It codes for CASSQAGEGASNEQFF.

This rearrangement joins TRBV7-9 to TRBJ2-1, with 9 nucleotides matching TRBD2. Trimming removed 6 bases from V and 7 bases from J; junction bases left unmatched: 13. The CDR3 contains 16 residues. The germline V gene has CDR1 SEHNR and CDR2 FQNEAQ (reference sequence). The CDR3 nucleotides are TGTGCCAGCAGTGCGGGAGGGCCAGCTTGGCAAAATGAGCAGTTCTTC. This encodes CASSAGGPAWQNEQFF.

The chain has TRBV7-9 and TRBJ2-1; no clear D. V shed 5 bases and J shed 4 bases, with 6 bases lying between them. CDR3 length equals 12 residues. Germline V CDR1 and CDR2: SEHNR, FQNEAQ (reference sequence). CDR3 nucleotides: TGTGCCAGCAGCCAGCAGTACAATGAGCAGTTCTTC. It codes for CASSQQYNEQFF.

The chain has TRBV5-1 and TRBJ2-1; D gene uncertain. Trimming shortened V by 0 bases and J by 0 bases, and 10 bases separated the two germline ends. The CDR3 spans 16 residues. Germline-derived CDR1 and CDR2 are SGHRS and YFSETQ. This chain's CDR3 is CASSLEAQSSYNEQFF. CDR3 DNA sequence: TGCGCCAGCAGCTTGGAGGCACAGAGCTCCTACAATGAGCAGTTCTTC.

The gene calls are TRBV15 and TRBJ2-1; TRBD2 might be the D (6 bases). The CDR3 is made up of 16 amino acids. V dropped 6 bases and J dropped 6 bases, with 21 bases sitting between them. Per germline, CDR1 LNHNV and CDR2 YYDKDF (reference sequence). In nucleotides, the CDR3 is TGTGCCACCAGGGAACCGGGACTCCGACCTTCCAATGAGCAGTTCTTC. Encoded protein: CATREPGLRPSNEQFF. Supplemented by reference TRBV15 and TRBJ2-1, the full variable domain reads DAMVIQNPRYQVTQFGKPVTLSCSQTLNHNVMYWYQQKSSQAPKLLFHYYDKDFNNEADTPDNFQSRRPNTSFCFLDIRSPGLGDTAMYLCATREPGLRPSNEQFFGPGTRLTVL.

The J gene is TRBJ2-2, the V gene TRBV3-1; possibly TRBD2 for D (5 bases). CDR3 length equals 14 residues. Germline values: CDR1 LGHDT, CDR2 YNNKEL (reference sequence). V was shortened by 4 bases and J by 1 base, with 7 bases between the two germline ends. DNA of the CDR3: TGTGCCAGCAGCCCTGGACTGAACACCGGGGAGCTGTTTTTT. Protein product: CASSPGLNTGELFF.

V usage is TRBV7-4 and J usage is TRBJ2-1; 8 bases line up with TRBD2. The V segment lost 3 bases and the J segment 5 bases; nucleotides outside the gene matches: 6. The CDR3 runs 15 residues. Per the germline V gene, CDR1 is SGHVT and CDR2 is SQSDAQ. The CDR3: CASSLPLAGNNEQFF. The CDR3 coding sequence is TGTGCCAGCAGCTTGCCTCTAGCGGGTAACAATGAGCAGTTCTTC.